A selection of T cell receptor beta chains follows, all from one sample in a study of beta chain features in type 1 diabetes. Clones were sequenced by immunoSEQ multiplex PCR, and TCRdb holds only the in-frame ones, with some missing. The sample shows 40,000 to 50,000 clones, approximately 60% of them seen only once. Sequencing input: Tregs from blood. The source is a man aged 25 to 40 with type 1 diabetes. Some clones in this sample may be carry-over from other donors' samples. CDR3s include the opening cysteine and the closing phenylalanine or tryptophan. A D gene is named only where the DNA matches it firmly. Clone size is not always given. Where it is, it says once, few, many or a class for expanded clones.

size,D,V,J,CDR3,DNA
-,-,TRBV6-1,TRBJ1-1,CASSRGGLNTEAFF,TGTGCCAGCAGTCGGGGGGGGTTGAACACTGAAGCTTTCTTT
-,-,TRBV5-1,TRBJ2-2,CASSPRGTGELFF,TGCGCCAGCAGCCCCCGGGGTACCGGGGAGCTGTTTTTT
-,TRBD1,TRBV5-1,TRBJ1-5,CASSTTGDQPQHF,TGCGCCAGCAGCACGACAGGGGATCAGCCCCAGCATTTT
-,-,TRBV7-2,TRBJ2-7,CASSLGSTYEQYF,TGTGCCAGCAGCTTGGGCAGCACCTACGAGCAGTACTTC
-,TRBD1,TRBV10-3,TRBJ2-5,CAIREQGETQYF,TGTGCCATCAGGGAACAGGGGGAGACCCAGTACTTC
once,-,TRBV10-3,TRBJ1-1,CAISGAEMNTEAFF,TGTGCCATCAGTGGTGCGGAGATGAACACTGAAGCTTTCTTT
few,-,TRBV7-2,TRBJ1-1,CASNPGLTEAFF,TGTGCCAGCAACCCAGGGCTTACTGAAGCTTTCTTT
-,-,TRBV9,TRBJ1-2,CASSRGVGVGYTF,TGTGCCAGCTCCAGGGGAGTAGGGGTTGGCTACACCTTC
-,-,TRBV28,TRBJ2-7,CASSSHYEQYF,TGTGCCAGCAGTTCCCACTACGAGCAGTACTTC
-,TRBD2,TRBV14,TRBJ2-1,CASSQRRTGGFREQFF,TGTGCCAGCAGCCAGAGACGGACGGGAGGGTTCCGTGAGCAGTTCTTC
-,TRBD2,TRBV7-2,TRBJ2-5,CASSLRRGGRGETQYF,TGTGCCAGCAGCTTAAGACGGGGGGGGCGGGGAGAGACCCAGTACTTC
once,-,TRBV25-1,TRBJ2-7,CANSPGGDSYEQYF,TGTGCCAATTCCCCCGGAGGGGACTCCTACGAGCAGTACTTC
-,TRBD1,TRBV5-1,TRBJ2-7,CASSPRAGGYEQYF,TGCGCCAGCAGCCCGCGGGCAGGGGGCTACGAGCAGTACTTC
-,-,TRBV5-1,TRBJ1-5,CASSLAGSVNQPQHF,TGCGCCAGCAGCTTGGCCGGCAGCGTGAATCAGCCCCAGCATTTT
-,-,TRBV18,TRBJ2-1,CASSPTHGPTEIEQFF,TGTGCCAGCTCACCCACTCACGGTCCGACTGAGATTGAGCAGTTCTTC
once,TRBD2,TRBV5-1,TRBJ2-1,CASSLVPGLAAYNEQFF,TGCGCCAGCAGCTTGGTCCCTGGACTAGCAGCTTACAATGAGCAGTTCTTC
-,TRBD2,TRBV7-2,TRBJ2-7,CASSSHASGPYEQYF,TGTGCCAGCAGCTCCCACGCTAGCGGGCCTTACGAGCAGTACTTC
few,-,TRBV20-1,TRBJ2-7,CSASSGEEQYF,TGCAGTGCTAGCTCAGGGGAAGAGCAGTACTTC
-,-,TRBV4-1,TRBJ2-2,CASSQGLLTRELFF,TGCGCCAGCAGCCAAGGACTCCTAACCAGGGAGCTGTTTTTT
-,TRBD1,TRBV5-6,TRBJ2-2,CASSFPGKGGWGTGELFF,TGTGCCAGCAGCTTTCCGGGCAAAGGGGGCTGGGGAACCGGGGAGCTGTTTTTT
few,-,TRBV29-1,TRBJ2-3,CSVRGSTDTQYF,TGCAGCGTTAGGGGGAGCACAGATACGCAGTATTTT
-,-,TRBV25-1,TRBJ1-4,CASSELGSGNEKLFF,TGTGCCAGCAGTGAATTGGGCAGCGGAAATGAAAAACTGTTTTTT
few,-,TRBV18,TRBJ1-5,CASSLSTGRDQPQHF,TGTGCCAGCTCACTCTCGACAGGACGAGACCAGCCCCAGCATTTT
-,-,TRBV7-2,TRBJ2-2,CASSLGGAPGELFF,TGTGCCAGCAGCTTAGGTGGAGCCCCCGGGGAGCTGTTTTTT
-,TRBD1,TRBV5-1,TRBJ2-7,CASSSPGTGGYEQYF,TGCGCCAGCAGCTCTCCCGGGACAGGGGGCTACGAGCAGTACTTC
-,TRBD1,TRBV6-6,TRBJ1-5,CASSHRGYQPQHF,TGTGCCAGCAGTCACAGGGGATATCAGCCCCAGCATTTT
-,TRBD1,TRBV18,TRBJ1-2,CASSPSGGSLGYTF,TGTGCCAGCTCACCTTCAGGGGGCTCCCTTGGCTACACCTTC
-,TRBD2,TRBV30,TRBJ2-2,CAWSVLAGARSGELFF,TGTGCCTGGAGTGTACTAGCGGGAGCCCGTAGTGGGGAGCTGTTTTTT